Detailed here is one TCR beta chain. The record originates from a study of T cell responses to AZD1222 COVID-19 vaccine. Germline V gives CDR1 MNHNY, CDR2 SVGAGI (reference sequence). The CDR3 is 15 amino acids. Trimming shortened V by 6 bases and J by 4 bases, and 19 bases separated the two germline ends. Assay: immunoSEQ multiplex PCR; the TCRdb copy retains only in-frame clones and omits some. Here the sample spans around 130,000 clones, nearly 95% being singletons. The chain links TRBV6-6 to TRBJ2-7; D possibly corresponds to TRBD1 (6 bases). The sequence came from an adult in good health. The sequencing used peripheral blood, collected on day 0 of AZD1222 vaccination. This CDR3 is CASRDDRRAPYEQYF. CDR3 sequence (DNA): TGTGCCAGCAGGGACGACAGGCGCGCCCCTTACGAGCAGTACTTC.